This T cell receptor beta chain was retrieved from a study of read filtering for tumor transcriptome and immune sequencing. Study-wide points: The sorted CD138-negative fraction was a mixed bone marrow immune population, not purified T cells. In IR-seq, single-read clonotypes were roughly 82% of clonotypes but around 3.5% of reads.

Every patient had bone marrow sampled while the disease was active. Molecular barcoded adaptors covering alpha/delta and beta/gamma chains were used on around 400 ng RNA. In TCRdb, the reads were re-called with MiXCR into one record per CDR3 protein. The table lists over 45,000 distinct CDR3 sequences, 20% to 25% of them singletons, with 17% in the top ten. This clonotype was detected many times. Its antigen is not known. V shed 5 bases, J shed 0 bases, and the junction held 6 bases outside the gene matches. Germline values: CDR1 MNHEY, CDR2 SVGAGI. This CDR3 is 17 amino acids long. The source is a donor aged 40 or older with multiple myeloma. Sequencing used a population of CD138-negative cells sorted from bone marrow. The chain uses TRBV6-5 and TRBJ2-1, with 11 bases matching TRBD2. The CDR3 is CASSTSSGGNSYNEQFF. CDR3 DNA sequence: TGTGCCAGCAGTACCTCTAGCGGGGGGAACTCCTACAATGAGCAGTTCTTC.